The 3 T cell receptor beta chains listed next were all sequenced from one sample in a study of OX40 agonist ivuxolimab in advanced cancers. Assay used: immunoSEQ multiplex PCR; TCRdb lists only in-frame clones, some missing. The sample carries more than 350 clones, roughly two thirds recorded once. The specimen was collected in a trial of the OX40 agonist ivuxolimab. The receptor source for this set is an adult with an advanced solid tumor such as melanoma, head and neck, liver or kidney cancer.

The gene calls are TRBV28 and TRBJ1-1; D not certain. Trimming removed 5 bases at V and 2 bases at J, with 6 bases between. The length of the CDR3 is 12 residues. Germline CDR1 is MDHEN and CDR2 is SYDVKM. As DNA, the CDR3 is TGTGCCAGCAGTCACATTAACACTGAAGCTTTCTTT. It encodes CASSHINTEAFF.

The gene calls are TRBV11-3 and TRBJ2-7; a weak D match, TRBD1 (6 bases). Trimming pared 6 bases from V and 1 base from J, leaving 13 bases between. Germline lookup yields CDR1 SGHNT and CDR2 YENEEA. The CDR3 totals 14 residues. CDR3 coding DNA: TGTGCCAGCAGTCGGACAGACAGTTCCTACGAGCAGTACTTC. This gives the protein CASSRTDSSYEQYF. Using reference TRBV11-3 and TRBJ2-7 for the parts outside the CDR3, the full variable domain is EAGVVQSPRYKIIEKKQPVAFWCNPISGHNTLYWYLQNLGQGPELLIRYENEEAVDDSQLPKDRFSAERLKGVDSTLKIQPAELGDSAVYLCASSRTDSSYEQYFGPGTRLTVT.

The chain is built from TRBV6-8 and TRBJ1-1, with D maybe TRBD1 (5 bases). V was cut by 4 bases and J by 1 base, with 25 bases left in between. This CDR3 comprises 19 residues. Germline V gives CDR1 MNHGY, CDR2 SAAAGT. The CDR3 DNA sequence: TGTGCCAGCAGTTCACTTCAACCCCTGTTGGGGGGGGAGAACACTGAAGCTTTCTTT. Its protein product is CASSSLQPLLGGENTEAFF.